These 13 T cell receptor beta chains originate from one sample sequenced in a study of T cell repertoires in cytomegalovirus infection. TCRdb used MiXCR to reprocess the reads, holding one entry per CDR3 protein. The data hold about 830,000 distinct CDR3 sequences, with roughly 33% observed a single time. Antigens of these TCRs are unknown. This material consisted of cultured CD8+ T cells from PBMCs, taken from culture after CMV antigen stimulation. All receptors derive from a human donor in good health (CMV status not recorded). Some clones in this sample may be carry-over from other donors' samples.

This sequence joins TRBV19 and TRBJ1-5, with D maybe TRBD1 (6 bases). Germline V CDR1 and CDR2: LNHDA, SQIVND (reference sequence). The CDR3 runs to 17 residues. V shed 5 bases and J shed 4 bases, with 21 bases lying between them. The CDR3 bases are TGTGCCAGTAGTCCGGGTAGCAGGGGTGCTGGGAATCAGCCCCAGCATTTT. Translating it yields CASSPGSRGAGNQPQHF. The full variable domain, completed using reference TRBV19 and TRBJ1-5, is DGGITQSPKYLFRKEGQNVTLSCEQNLNHDAMYWYRQDPGQGLRLIYYSQIVNDFQKGDIAEGYSVSREKKESFPLTVTSAQKNPTAFYLCASSPGSRGAGNQPQHFGDGTRLSIL.

The sample holds many counts of this clonotype. This sequence joins TRBV7-9 and TRBJ1-1, with TRBD1 as a possible D gene (6 bases). CDR1 SEHNR and CDR2 FQNEAQ come from the germline V gene (reference sequence). CDR3 length: 14 amino acids. Trimming left V 5 bases short and J 3 bases short, with 13 bases between. The DNA of the CDR3 is TGTGCCAGCAGCGAAAAGGGGGGCTACACTGAAGCTTTCTTT. It encodes CASSEKGGYTEAFF.

The chain joins TRBV5-4 to TRBJ1-1; D is uncertain. V was trimmed by 0 bases and J by 9 bases, leaving 9 bases between them. CDR1 and CDR2 (germline): SGHNT, YYREEE (reference sequence). The CDR3 length is 12 residues. CDR3 loop: CASSLDGSKAFF. In nucleotides, the CDR3 is TGTGCCAGCAGCTTGGATGGCTCTAAAGCTTTCTTT. Full variable domain (rest looked up from reference TRBV5-4 and TRBJ1-1): ETGVTQSPTHLIKTRGQQVTLRCSSQSGHNTVSWYQQALGQGPQFIFQYYREEENGRGNFPPRFSGLQFPNYSSELNVNALELDDSALYLCASSLDGSKAFFGQGTRLTVV.

The chain carries TRBV18 and TRBJ1-6; no clear D. The CDR3 has 20 amino acids. Germline V lookup: CDR1 KGHSH, CDR2 LQKENI. V lost 6 bases, J lost 1 base, and 25 bases lay in between. CDR3 sequence: CASSSTEGVGLGSYNSPLHF. The CDR3 DNA reads as TGTGCCAGCTCCTCTACTGAAGGCGTGGGCCTAGGGTCCTATAATTCACCCCTCCACTTT.

The rearrangement uses TRBV29-1 and TRBJ2-5, with 7 bases fitting TRBD2. V lost 7 bases and J lost 5; bases outside the gene matches: 13. This CDR3 is built from 14 residues. CDR1 and CDR2 from the germline V gene are SQVTM and ANQGSEA. DNA for the CDR3: TGCAGCGCCCGTTTTCTAGCGGATAGGGAGACCCAGTACTTC. It encodes CSARFLADRETQYF.

This clonotype was seen at least ten times. This sequence joins TRBV11-2 and TRBJ1-5, with a tentative D call TRBD1 (6 bases). Trimming took off 4 bases at V and 0 bases at J, with 13 bases between the two ends. This CDR3 contains 16 residues. Germline CDR1 reads SGHAT; CDR2 reads FQNNGV. In DNA form, the CDR3 reads TGTGCCAGCAGCTCCCTGGACAGTTATAGCAATCAGCCCCAGCATTTT. This sequence encodes CASSSLDSYSNQPQHF.

This chain uses TRBV18 with TRBJ2-7, with 8 nucleotides matching TRBD2. V trimming: 2 bases; J trimming: 4 bases; junction bases outside the gene matches: 10. Germline V gives CDR1 KGHSH, CDR2 LQKENI. The CDR3 loop spans 16 amino acids. The CDR3 DNA is TGTGCCAGCTCACCAGATCAAGGGAGCGGGGGTTACGAGCAGTACGTC. This gives the protein CASSPDQGSGGYEQYV.

The rearrangement uses TRBV7-8 and TRBJ1-1, with no clear D. Trimming stripped 1 base from V and 3 bases from J, with 9 bases between. The CDR3 covers 14 residues. The germline V gene has CDR1 SGHVS and CDR2 FQNEAQ. CDR3 sequence (DNA): TGTGCCAGCAGCTTAGTGCCGGGCGACACTGAAGCTTTCTTT. The encoded protein is CASSLVPGDTEAFF.

CDR3 protein: CASSQDWNGGHYNEQFF. CDR3 sequence (DNA): TGTGCCAGCAGCCAAGATTGGAACGGGGGGCATTACAATGAGCAGTTCTTC. This chain links TRBV3-1 with TRBJ2-1, with a tentative D call TRBD2 (7 bases). V was clipped by 0 bases and J by 4 bases, with 16 bases between them. CDR3 length equals 17 residues. Germline V gives CDR1 LGHDT, CDR2 YNNKEL (reference sequence).

The chain links TRBV15 to TRBJ2-3, with TRBD1 matching over 7 bases. Germline loops: CDR1 LNHNV, CDR2 YYDKDF (reference sequence). Trimming cost V 1 base and J 4 bases; bases outside gene matches: 5. CDR3 length: 15 amino acids. The CDR3 sequence: CATSRARGQADTQYF. The CDR3 region has the DNA TGTGCCACCAGCAGAGCGAGGGGGCAGGCAGATACGCAGTATTTT.

This clonotype was observed a single time. One end of the junction fails to match germline, which may point to a read error. V and J are TRBV19 and TRBJ2-1, with D perhaps matching TRBD1 or TRBD2 (5 bases each). The CDR3 length is 13 residues. Germline loops: CDR1 LNHDA, CDR2 SQIVND (reference sequence). DNA for the CDR3: TGTGTCAGTTTTGGGGACCCCTACAATGAGCAGTTCTTC. Protein: CVSFGDPYNEQFF.

Notes on this clonotype: The junction and the germline gene differ at one end; a read error may be behind it. This chain links TRBV7-9 with TRBJ2-2; 9 positions agree with TRBD2. CDR1 SEHNR and CDR2 FQNEAQ come from the germline V gene (reference sequence). The CDR3 spans 18 residues. The CDR3 is CASSPFRGGGAYTGVLFF. As DNA, the CDR3 is TGTGCCAGCAGCCCCTTTAGGGGCGGGGGGGCCTACACCGGGGTGCTGTTTTTT. The whole variable domain, remainder taken from reference TRBV7-9 and TRBJ2-2, is DTGVSQNPRHKITKRGQNVTFRCDPISEHNRLYWYRQTLGQGPEFLTYFQNEAQLEKSRLLSDRFSAERPKGSFSTLEIQRTEQGDSAMYLCASSPFRGGGAYTGVLFFGEGSRLTVL.

This clonotype has a handful of counts. V and J are TRBV6-8 and TRBJ2-7; D remains unclear. This CDR3 contains 13 residues. V lost 6 bases, J lost 3 bases, and 12 bases lay in between. Germline assignment: CDR1 MNHGY and CDR2 SAAAGT. CDR3 in amino acids: CASRTNWDYEQYF. CDR3 nucleotide sequence: TGTGCCAGCAGGACCAATTGGGACTACGAGCAGTACTTC.